This entry is about one T cell receptor beta chain. Its specific antigen is unknown. It has no much larger one-base neighbor in the sample; base qualities were not kept. The sample comes from a study of T cell responses to AZD1222 COVID-19 vaccine (dated by TCRdb to the early 2020s). With regard to the full study: AZD1222 recipients whose second dose came at about 4 weeks and those whose second dose came at about 12 weeks were combined into one group, since spike-specific TCR depth and breadth did not differ between the two schedules. TCR sequencing was performed for 230 to 250 trial participants, of whom about 210 were given two doses of AZD1222 and roughly 25 were given two doses of MenACWY control vaccine. Trial participants were enrolled by age into subgroups of 18-55, 56-69 and 70-plus years, and around 150, 29 and 61 TCR-sequenced participants, respectively, were included in these subgroups.

Per the germline V gene, SGDLS is the CDR1 and YYNGEE is the CDR2. The CDR3 starts with the cysteine, ends with the phenylalanine, and has 15 residues. Of all the DNA, just the CDR3 is kept, 45 bases in frame from base 1. Trimming takes 2 bases off V and 6 bases off J; junction bases not matched to a gene: 2. The CDR3 regions of human TCRbeta chains were analyzed by immunosequencing. Per the source publication's procedure: Repertoire TCRs were matched against a reference library of SARS-CoV-2-specific TCRs generated with the MIRA antigen-specificity platform. Breadth meant the fraction of unique TCRs that were SARS-CoV-2-associated, whereas depth meant the fraction of total T cells that were SARS-CoV-2-associated. Using the MIRA data, each spike-specific TCR was mapped to the spike region that the TCR reacts to and placed in a CD4 or CD8 class. Log10-transformed breadth and depth values were compared by one-way ANOVA with Sidak's multiple comparisons tests. This is the immuneACCESS table as TCRdb keeps it, with only in-frame sequences that have V and J called. A part of the clones is gone; compared with another copy, unresolved V genes explain less than half, and the rest is unexplained. V, J and clone size derive from that table, while D and trimming were established from the DNA sequence. The sample table holds more than 85,000 clones, of which 80% to 90% were seen once. The ten largest clones add up to approximately 7.9% of the sample.

Explained via the paper, the time point label denotes: baseline before first vaccination. Vaccinee samples were obtained from the UK trials COV001 and COV002, which included a single-blind randomized controlled phase 2/3 trial of AZD1222 (ChAdOx1 nCoV-19) in healthy adults. For TCRbeta chain sequencing, PBMC samples were collected from trial participants at day 0 and at day 28 after the second dose. Study-wide findings and limitations: The 56-69-year group was small, and its depth increase did not reach significance, likely because of low power. Reportedly, close to half of the unique spike-specific TCRs recognized epitopes lying outside the regions that are mutated in the B.1.351 and B.1.1.7 variants. Participants were mostly white British, with more females than males. The authors suggested clonal diversity may have been underestimated. Conclusions about previously exposed vaccinees are limited because only a handful of AZD1222 recipients were SARS-CoV-2 seropositive at baseline. Because no samples from the day 14 peak response were available, repertoires could be characterized only after the peak T cell response. A significant rise in spike-specific TCR breadth and depth was observed after two AZD1222 doses relative to day 0 and relative to MenACWY recipients. Vaccine-associated CD4 TCRs spanned the whole spike protein, with dominant responses in regions 160-218 and 743-854.

This receptor was obtained from an adult in good health. This chain joins TRBV9 to TRBJ2-2, and TRBD1 aligns with 12 junction nucleotides. The sample in question was peripheral blood, obtained on day 0 of AZD1222 vaccination. The CDR3 region reads CASSVGTGGSGELFF. The sequenced DNA is TGTGCCAGCAGCGTGGGGACAGGGGGCTCCGGGGAGCTGTTTTTT.